Listed below are T cell receptor beta chains from one sample, sequenced in a study of identical twins. Each CDR3 protein gets one entry after TCRdb re-called the 5' RACE reads with MiXCR. The data hold roughly 230,000 distinct CDR3 sequences, with roughly 8% observed a single time. These data were also filed under a second study, of yellow fever vaccine responses in identical twins.

Sequenced material: CD8+ T cells sorted from blood. These receptors were collected from a woman aged 18-30 years in good health. Each CDR3 is given without its conserved first and last residue. The order of the fields is J gene, V gene, CDR3 protein.

j_gene: TRBJ2-3
v_gene: TRBV3-1
CDR3aa: ASSPTGGPDTQY

j_gene: TRBJ2-2
v_gene: TRBV10-2
CDR3aa: ASSEEVWMNTGELF

j_gene: TRBJ1-6
v_gene: TRBV28
CDR3aa: ASNRGREGFLSSPLH

j_gene: TRBJ2-3
v_gene: TRBV6-4
CDR3aa: ASSESRDSTDTQY

j_gene: TRBJ2-1
v_gene: TRBV7-3
CDR3aa: ASSLIEPNEQF

j_gene: TRBJ1-1
v_gene: TRBV7-6
CDR3aa: ASSSLDGEAF

j_gene: TRBJ1-2
v_gene: TRBV20-1
CDR3aa: SARAGAELNYGYT

j_gene: TRBJ2-1
v_gene: TRBV10-2
CDR3aa: ASSEGGLGNEQF

j_gene: TRBJ2-7
v_gene: TRBV2
CDR3aa: ASSDPGSGAYEQY

j_gene: TRBJ2-5
v_gene: TRBV5-1
CDR3aa: ASRPQGKETQY

j_gene: TRBJ2-1
v_gene: TRBV28
CDR3aa: ASSPVEPGLAGVYNEQF

j_gene: TRBJ2-2
v_gene: TRBV12-3/TRBV12-4
CDR3aa: ASSPGAGELF

j_gene: TRBJ2-5
v_gene: TRBV29-1
CDR3aa: SVETLSLAGGPYQETQY

j_gene: TRBJ2-2
v_gene: TRBV12-3/TRBV12-4
CDR3aa: ASSLTGVNTGELF

j_gene: TRBJ1-6
v_gene: TRBV2
CDR3aa: ASQVNNSPLH

j_gene: TRBJ2-1
v_gene: TRBV11-2
CDR3aa: ASSSFGGPRFNQQF

j_gene: TRBJ1-5
v_gene: TRBV7-9
CDR3aa: ASSPTGDQPQH

j_gene: TRBJ2-7
v_gene: TRBV6-5
CDR3aa: ASSYFGGKNSYEQY

j_gene: TRBJ2-1
v_gene: TRBV11-2
CDR3aa: ASSVAGNEQF

j_gene: TRBJ2-5
v_gene: TRBV10-1
CDR3aa: ASSGTSGSIKGETQY

j_gene: TRBJ2-1
v_gene: TRBV15
CDR3aa: ATSRELAGGNEQF

j_gene: TRBJ1-4
v_gene: TRBV7-9
CDR3aa: ASSEITGATNEKLF

j_gene: TRBJ2-3
v_gene: TRBV4-1
CDR3aa: ASRMDRGPSKDTQY

j_gene: TRBJ2-3
v_gene: TRBV28
CDR3aa: ASRAVGDTDTQY

j_gene: TRBJ2-2
v_gene: TRBV24-1
CDR3aa: ATGGDDTGELF

j_gene: TRBJ2-2
v_gene: TRBV4-3
CDR3aa: ASSYGRAGELF

j_gene: TRBJ1-4
v_gene: TRBV6-6
CDR3aa: ASRTAGSEKLF

j_gene: TRBJ1-4
v_gene: TRBV10-3
CDR3aa: AISDGRGSLNEKLF

j_gene: TRBJ2-1
v_gene: TRBV12-3/TRBV12-4
CDR3aa: ASRSGGGPYNEQF

j_gene: TRBJ2-7
v_gene: TRBV11-2
CDR3aa: ASSLFGSSGAFSYEQY

j_gene: TRBJ2-7
v_gene: TRBV20-1
CDR3aa: SSLGRVSSYEQY

j_gene: TRBJ2-7
v_gene: TRBV20-1
CDR3aa: SARDLDKSYEQY

j_gene: TRBJ2-7
v_gene: TRBV5-1
CDR3aa: ASSLVQDEQY

j_gene: TRBJ2-5
v_gene: TRBV7-7
CDR3aa: ASSQGRGLQETQY

j_gene: TRBJ1-6
v_gene: TRBV27
CDR3aa: ASSWAGDSPLH

j_gene: TRBJ2-7
v_gene: TRBV15
CDR3aa: ATSSAGSYEQY

j_gene: TRBJ1-2
v_gene: TRBV2
CDR3aa: ASSESTGVYGYT

j_gene: TRBJ2-3
v_gene: TRBV12-3/TRBV12-4
CDR3aa: ASRGTMRGTQY